This TCR beta chain was captured by sequencing in a study of blood T cell repertoires in COVID-19. The repertoire was sequenced with immunoSEQ multiplex PCR; TCRdb's copy has only in-frame clones and lacks some. This table has about 140,000 clones, 88% appearing once. Seattle participants joined during active infection and were tracked over time. Sequenced material: peripheral blood. The TCR comes from a human donor with COVID-19, enrolled during active disease. The donor label of this sample is uncertain.

The CDR3 nucleotides are TGCGCCAGCGGACTTGGGCAGTCGAACACCGGGGAGCTGTTTTTT. Translated: CASGLGQSNTGELFF. The chain couples TRBV23-1 to TRBJ2-2; D is possibly TRBD2 (5 bases). TRBV23-1 is an ORF, with its function uncertain. The V gene lost 8 bases and the J gene lost 0 bases, with 13 bases spanning the gap. The CDR3 extends over 15 amino acids.